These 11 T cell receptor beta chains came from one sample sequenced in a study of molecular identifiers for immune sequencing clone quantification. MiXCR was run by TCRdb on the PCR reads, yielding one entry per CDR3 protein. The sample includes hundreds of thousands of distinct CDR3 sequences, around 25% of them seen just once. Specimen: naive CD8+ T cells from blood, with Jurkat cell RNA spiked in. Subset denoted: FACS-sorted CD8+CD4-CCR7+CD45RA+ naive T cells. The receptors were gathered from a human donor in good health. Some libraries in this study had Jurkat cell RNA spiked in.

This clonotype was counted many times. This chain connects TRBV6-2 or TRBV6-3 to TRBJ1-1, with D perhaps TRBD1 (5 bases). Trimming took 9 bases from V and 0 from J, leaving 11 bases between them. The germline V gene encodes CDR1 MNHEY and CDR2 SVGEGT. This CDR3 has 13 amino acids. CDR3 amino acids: CASSTEMNTEAFF. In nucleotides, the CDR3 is TGTGCCAGTTCGACAGAGATGAACACTGAAGCTTTCTTT.

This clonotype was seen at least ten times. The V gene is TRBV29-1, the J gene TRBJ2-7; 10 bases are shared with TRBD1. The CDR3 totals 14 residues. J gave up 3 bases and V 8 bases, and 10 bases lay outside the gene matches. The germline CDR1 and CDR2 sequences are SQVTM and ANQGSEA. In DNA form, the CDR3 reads TGCAGCTCCGATGGGTGGACAGGGGGCTACGAGCAGTACTTC. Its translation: CSSDGWTGGYEQYF.

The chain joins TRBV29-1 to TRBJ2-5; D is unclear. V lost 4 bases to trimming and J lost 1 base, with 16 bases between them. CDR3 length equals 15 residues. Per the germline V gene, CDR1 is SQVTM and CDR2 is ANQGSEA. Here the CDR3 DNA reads TGCAGCGTTGTTTTGGTGGGTCGGGCCCAAGAGACCCAGTACTTC. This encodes CSVVLVGRAQETQYF.

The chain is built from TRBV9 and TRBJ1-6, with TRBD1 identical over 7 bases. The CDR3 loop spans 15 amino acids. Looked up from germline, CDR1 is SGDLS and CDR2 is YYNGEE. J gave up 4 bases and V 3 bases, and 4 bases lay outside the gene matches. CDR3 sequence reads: CASSARDRYNSPLHF. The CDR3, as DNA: TGTGCCAGCAGCGCAAGGGACAGATATAATTCACCCCTCCACTTT.

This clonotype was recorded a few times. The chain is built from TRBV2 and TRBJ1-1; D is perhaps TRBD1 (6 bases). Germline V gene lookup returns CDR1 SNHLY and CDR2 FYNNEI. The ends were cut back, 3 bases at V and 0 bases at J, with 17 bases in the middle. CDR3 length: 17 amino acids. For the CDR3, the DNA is TGTGCCAGCAGTGATTGGGGGGACATCTACATGAACACTGAAGCTTTCTTT. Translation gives CASSDWGDIYMNTEAFF.

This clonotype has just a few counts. CDR3 amino acids: CASSLGPAEYTDTQYF. The CDR3, as DNA: TGTGCCAGCAGTTTAGGCCCAGCGGAATACACAGATACGCAGTATTTT. The chain is built from TRBV27 and TRBJ2-3, with a weak D call TRBD2 (5 bases). Trimming shortened V by 2 bases and J by 2 bases, and 14 bases separated the two germline ends. The CDR3 extends over 16 amino acids. Germline V gene sequence: CDR1 MNHEY, CDR2 SMNVEV (reference sequence).

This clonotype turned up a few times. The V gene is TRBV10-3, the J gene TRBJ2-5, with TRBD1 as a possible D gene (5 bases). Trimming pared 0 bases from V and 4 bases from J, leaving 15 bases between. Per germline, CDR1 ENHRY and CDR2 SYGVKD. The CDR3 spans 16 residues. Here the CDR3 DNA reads TGTGCCATCAGTGAGTCATCAGGGTTTGTACGAGAGACCCAGTACTTC. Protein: CAISESSGFVRETQYF.

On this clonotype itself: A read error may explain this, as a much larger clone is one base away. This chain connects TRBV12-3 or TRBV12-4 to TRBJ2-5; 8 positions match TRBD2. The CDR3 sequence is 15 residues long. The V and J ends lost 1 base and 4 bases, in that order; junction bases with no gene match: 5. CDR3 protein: CASSLVLADLETQYF. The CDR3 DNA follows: TGTGCCAGCAGTTTAGTACTAGCGGACCTAGAGACCCAGTACTTC.

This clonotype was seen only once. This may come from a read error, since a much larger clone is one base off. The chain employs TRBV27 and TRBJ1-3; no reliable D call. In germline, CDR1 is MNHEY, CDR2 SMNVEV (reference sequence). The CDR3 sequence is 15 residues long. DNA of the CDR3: TGTGCCAGCAGTTTCGGGCCCGGTACTGGAATCACCATATATTTT. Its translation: CASSFGPGTGITIYF.

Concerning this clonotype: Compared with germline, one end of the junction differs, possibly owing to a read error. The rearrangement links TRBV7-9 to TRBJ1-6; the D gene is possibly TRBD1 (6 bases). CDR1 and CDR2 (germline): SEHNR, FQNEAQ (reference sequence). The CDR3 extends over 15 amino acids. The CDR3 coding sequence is TGTGCCAGCACCAATACAGGGTTTGGTAATTCACCCCCCCACTTT. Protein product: CASTNTGFGNSPPHF.

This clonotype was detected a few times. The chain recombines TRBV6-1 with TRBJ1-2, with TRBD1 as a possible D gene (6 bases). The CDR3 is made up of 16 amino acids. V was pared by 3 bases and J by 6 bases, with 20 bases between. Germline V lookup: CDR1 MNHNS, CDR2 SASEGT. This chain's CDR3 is CASSDPAQGPYDGYTF. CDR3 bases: TGTGCCAGCAGTGACCCCGCTCAGGGGCCCTATGATGGCTACACCTTC.